This TCR beta chain was sequenced in a study of cytomegalovirus exposure and HLA in healthy donors. Germline CDR1 is MGHRA and CDR2 is YSYEKL. This CDR3 is built from 18 residues. The J segment lost 3 bases and the V segment lost 1 base, leaving 13 bases of the junction unmatched. This PCR relied on a set of 60 Vbeta primers and 13 Jbeta primers. Only in-frame clones appear in the TCRdb table, and some are missing; sequencing was by immunoSEQ multiplex PCR. Among 120,000 or so clones listed, 77% were seen once. This clone was picked up a small number of times. The V call is TRBV4-1, the J call TRBJ2-7; TRBD2 aligns across 9 bases. The source material was PBMCs. This receptor was taken from a human donor in good health. As DNA, the CDR3 is TGCGCCAGCAGCCAAGCCATATATCTTAGCGGGAGAGTCTACGAGCAGTACTTC. Amino acid sequence: CASSQAIYLSGRVYEQYF.